This T cell receptor beta chain was recorded in a study of cytomegalovirus exposure and HLA in healthy donors. It was with 60 Vbeta and 13 Jbeta primers that the PCR ran. Generated by immunoSEQ multiplex PCR, the TCRdb table keeps only in-frame clones and is missing some. Here the sample spans some 200,000 clones, under 70% being singletons. V dropped 0 bases and J dropped 8; count of bases not matched to a gene: 8. The CDR3 runs 15 residues. Germline CDR1 LGHNA, CDR2 YNFKEQ. Every donor was a healthy person donating bone marrow. The sequence was obtained from a man aged 35-49 years in good health and CMV-seropositive. The chain uses TRBV4-2 and TRBJ1-2; TRBD1 matches 8 bases. Sequencing was carried out using PBMCs. This CDR3 reads CASSQDPQGAGGYTF. For the CDR3, the DNA is TGTGCCAGCAGCCAAGACCCGCAGGGGGCGGGAGGCTACACCTTC.